The 7 T cell receptor beta chains reported below all come from one sample, sequenced in a study of cytomegalovirus exposure and HLA in healthy donors. With 60 Vbeta and 13 Jbeta primers, the PCR was carried out. Clones were read by immunoSEQ multiplex PCR, and TCRdb kept only the in-frame ones, dropping some. The profile shows 140,000 to 150,000 clones, just under 85% of them singletons. Sequenced: PBMCs. The receptors derive from a woman aged 55-69 years in good health and CMV-seropositive.

This chain joins TRBV28 and TRBJ2-2; D perhaps matches TRBD2 (8 bases). Trimming shortened V by 8 bases and J by 6 bases, and 25 bases separated the two germline ends. CDR1 and CDR2 from the germline V gene are MDHEN and SYDVKM. This CDR3 has 17 residues. Written as DNA, the CDR3 is TGTGCCAGCCGATCGACAGGGAGGGATAGCGGGGCCGGGGAGCTGTTTTTT. Its translation is CASRSTGRDSGAGELFF.

J is TRBJ2-1 and V is TRBV28; 9 positions match TRBD2. The germline V gene has CDR1 MDHEN and CDR2 SYDVKM. This CDR3 is built from 15 residues. J lost 6 bases, V lost 5 bases, and 8 bases had no gene match. CDR3: CASSPRLAVGNEQFF. CDR3 in DNA: TGTGCCAGCAGTCCCAGACTAGCGGTAGGCAATGAGCAGTTCTTC.

The chain links TRBV28 to TRBJ1-2, with D tentatively TRBD1 (6 bases). Germline V lookup: CDR1 MDHEN, CDR2 SYDVKM. This CDR3 region has 16 residues. Trimming removed 8 bases from V and 4 bases from J, with 23 bases in between. The CDR3 loop is CASGPGGGEILYGYTF. In DNA, the CDR3 is TGTGCCAGCGGCCCCGGGGGGGGCGAAATCCTCTATGGCTACACCTTC.

This chain connects TRBV7-2 to TRBJ2-5; 7 nucleotides match TRBD1. TRBJ2-7 explains the end of the DNA better; the J call may be wrong. The germline V gene encodes CDR1 SGHTA and CDR2 FQGNSA. This CDR3 is built from 14 residues. The CDR3 loop is CASSSRQGNYEQYF. The CDR3 nucleotides are TGTGCCAGCAGCTCTCGACAGGGTAATTACGAGCAGTACTTC.

The V gene is TRBV19, the J gene TRBJ2-3, with TRBD2 matching 11 bases. CDR1 is LNHDA, CDR2 SQIVND, per germline (reference sequence). The junction had 5 bases not matched to a gene; V was cut back by 7 bases and J by 2 bases. The CDR3 is made up of 15 amino acids. CDR3 residues: CASTWTSGPTDTQYF. The CDR3, as DNA: TGTGCCAGTACTTGGACTAGCGGGCCCACAGATACGCAGTATTTT.

This clone was found once. J is TRBJ1-5 and V is TRBV18; tentatively, D is TRBD1 (5 bases). Germline V CDR1 and CDR2: KGHSH, LQKENI. The CDR3 runs to 17 residues. V was pared by 0 bases and J by 4 bases, with 16 bases between. This CDR3 is CASSPPGGGRNNQPQHF. The CDR3 coding sequence is TGTGCCAGCTCACCACCGGGGGGGGGACGGAATAATCAGCCCCAGCATTTT.

The chain links TRBV9 to TRBJ2-7, with 8 bases identical to TRBD1. The CDR3 contains 14 residues. Germline V gene sequence: CDR1 SGDLS, CDR2 YYNGEE. With 6 bases clipped from V and 3 bases from J, the junction kept 8 bases outside the gene matches. CDR3 bases: TGTGCCAGCAATCTGGGACAGGTGAACTACGAGCAGTACTTC. This sequence encodes CASNLGQVNYEQYF.